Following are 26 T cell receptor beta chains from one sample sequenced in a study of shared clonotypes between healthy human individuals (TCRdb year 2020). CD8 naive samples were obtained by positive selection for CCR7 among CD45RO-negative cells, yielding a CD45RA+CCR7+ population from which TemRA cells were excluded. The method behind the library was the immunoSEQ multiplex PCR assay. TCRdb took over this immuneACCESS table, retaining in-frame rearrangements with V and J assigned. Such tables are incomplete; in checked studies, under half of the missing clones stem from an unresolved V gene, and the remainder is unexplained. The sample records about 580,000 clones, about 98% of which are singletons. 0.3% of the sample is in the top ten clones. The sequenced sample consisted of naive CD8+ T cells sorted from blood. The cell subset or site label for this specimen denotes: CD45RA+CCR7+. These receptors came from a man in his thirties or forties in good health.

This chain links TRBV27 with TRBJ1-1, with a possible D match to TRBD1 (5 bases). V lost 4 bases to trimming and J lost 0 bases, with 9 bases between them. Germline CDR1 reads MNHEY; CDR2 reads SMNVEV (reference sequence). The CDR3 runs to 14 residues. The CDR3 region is CASSSQTVNTEAFF. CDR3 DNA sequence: TGTGCCAGCAGTTCCCAGACAGTGAACACTGAAGCTTTCTTT.

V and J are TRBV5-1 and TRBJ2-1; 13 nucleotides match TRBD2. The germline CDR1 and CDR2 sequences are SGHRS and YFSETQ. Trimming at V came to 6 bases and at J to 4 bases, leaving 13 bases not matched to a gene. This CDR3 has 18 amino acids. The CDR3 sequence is CASNTGTSGVTAYNEQFF. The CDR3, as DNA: TGCGCCAGCAATACCGGGACTAGCGGGGTAACAGCATACAATGAGCAGTTCTTC.

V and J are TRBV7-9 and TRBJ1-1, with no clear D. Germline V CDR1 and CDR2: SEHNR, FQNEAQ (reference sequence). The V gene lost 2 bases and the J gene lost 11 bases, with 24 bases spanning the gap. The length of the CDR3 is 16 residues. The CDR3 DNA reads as TGTGCCAGCAGCTTATCACGGTCTGAGTCCCAAACTGGGGCTTTCTTT. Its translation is CASSLSRSESQTGAFF. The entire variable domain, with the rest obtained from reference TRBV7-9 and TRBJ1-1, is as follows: DTGVSQNPRHKITKRGQNVTFRCDPISEHNRLYWYRQTLGQGPEFLTYFQNEAQLEKSRLLSDRFSAERPKGSFSTLEIQRTEQGDSAMYLCASSLSRSESQTGAFFGQGTRLTVV.

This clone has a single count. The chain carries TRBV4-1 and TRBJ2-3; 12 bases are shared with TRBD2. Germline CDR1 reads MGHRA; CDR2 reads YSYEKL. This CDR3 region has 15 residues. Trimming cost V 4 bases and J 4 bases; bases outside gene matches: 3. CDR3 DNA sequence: TGCGCCAGCAGCCCGACTAGCGGGAGCGCAGATACGCAGTATTTT. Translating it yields CASSPTSGSADTQYF.

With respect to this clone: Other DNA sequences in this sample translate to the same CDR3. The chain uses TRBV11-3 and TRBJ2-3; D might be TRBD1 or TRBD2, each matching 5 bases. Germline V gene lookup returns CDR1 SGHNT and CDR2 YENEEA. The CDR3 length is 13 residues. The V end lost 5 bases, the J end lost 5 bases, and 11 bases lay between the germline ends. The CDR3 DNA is TGTGCCAGCAGCCCGAGAGGGGAAGATACGCAGTATTTT. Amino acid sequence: CASSPRGEDTQYF.

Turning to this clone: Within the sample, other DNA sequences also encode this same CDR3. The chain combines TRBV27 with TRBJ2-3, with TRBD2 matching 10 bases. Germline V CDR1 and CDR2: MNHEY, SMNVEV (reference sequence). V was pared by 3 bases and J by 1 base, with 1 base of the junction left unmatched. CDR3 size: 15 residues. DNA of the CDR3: TGTGCCAGCAGTTTCGGGACTAGCGGCACAGATACGCAGTATTTT. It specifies CASSFGTSGTDTQYF.

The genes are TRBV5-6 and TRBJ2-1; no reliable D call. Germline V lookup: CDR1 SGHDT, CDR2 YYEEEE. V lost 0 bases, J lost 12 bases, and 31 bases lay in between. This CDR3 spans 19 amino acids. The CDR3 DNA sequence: TGTGCCAGCAGCTTGGGGATTCCCTGGCGCGGCTCCGGTTATTTTGGGCAGTTCTTC. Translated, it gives CASSLGIPWRGSGYFGQFF.

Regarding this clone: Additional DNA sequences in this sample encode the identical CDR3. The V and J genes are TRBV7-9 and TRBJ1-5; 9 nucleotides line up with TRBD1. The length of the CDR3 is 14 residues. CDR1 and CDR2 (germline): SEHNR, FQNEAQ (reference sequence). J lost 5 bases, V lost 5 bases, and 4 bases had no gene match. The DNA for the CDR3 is TGTGCCAGCAGCACGGGACAGGGTGATCAGCCCCAGCATTTT. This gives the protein CASSTGQGDQPQHF.

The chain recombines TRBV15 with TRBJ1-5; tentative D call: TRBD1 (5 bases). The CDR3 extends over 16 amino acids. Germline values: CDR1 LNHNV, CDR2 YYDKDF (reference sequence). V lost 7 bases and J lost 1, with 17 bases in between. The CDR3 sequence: CATTHGFQGSNQPQHF. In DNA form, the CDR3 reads TGTGCCACCACCCATGGATTTCAGGGAAGCAATCAGCCCCAGCATTTT.

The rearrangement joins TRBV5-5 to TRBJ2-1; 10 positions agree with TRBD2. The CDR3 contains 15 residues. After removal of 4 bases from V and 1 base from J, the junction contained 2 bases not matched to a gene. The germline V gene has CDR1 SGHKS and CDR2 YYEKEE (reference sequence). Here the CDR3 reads CASSMTSGSYNEQFF. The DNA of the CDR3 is TGTGCCAGCAGCATGACTAGCGGGTCCTACAATGAGCAGTTCTTC.

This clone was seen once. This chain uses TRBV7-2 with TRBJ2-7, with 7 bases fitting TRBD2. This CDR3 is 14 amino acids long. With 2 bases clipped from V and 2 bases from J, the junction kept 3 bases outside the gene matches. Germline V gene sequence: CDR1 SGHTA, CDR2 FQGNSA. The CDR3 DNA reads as TGTGCCAGCAGCTTAAGTGGGAGGGCCTACGAGCAGTACTTC. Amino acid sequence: CASSLSGRAYEQYF.

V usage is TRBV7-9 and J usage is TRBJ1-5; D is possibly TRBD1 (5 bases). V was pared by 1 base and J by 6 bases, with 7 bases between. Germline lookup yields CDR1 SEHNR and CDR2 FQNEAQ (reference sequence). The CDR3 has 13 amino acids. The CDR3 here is CASSLVGGQPQHF. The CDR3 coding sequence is TGTGCCAGCAGCTTAGTGGGGGGTCAGCCCCAGCATTTT.

The CDR3 nucleotides read TGCGCCAGCAGCTTAAGTTCGGATACGCAGTATTTT. Translation: CASSLSSDTQYF. This chain uses TRBV5-1 with TRBJ2-3; no clear D. The V gene lost 2 bases and the J gene lost 6 bases, with 7 bases spanning the gap. Germline loops: CDR1 SGHRS, CDR2 YFSETQ. CDR3 length equals 12 residues. The whole variable domain, filled in from reference TRBV5-1 and TRBJ2-3, reads KAGVTQTPRYLIKTRGQQVTLSCSPISGHRSVSWYQQTPGQGLQFLFEYFSETQRNKGNFPGRFSGRQFSNSRSEMNVSTLELGDSALYLCASSLSSDTQYFGPGTRLTVL.

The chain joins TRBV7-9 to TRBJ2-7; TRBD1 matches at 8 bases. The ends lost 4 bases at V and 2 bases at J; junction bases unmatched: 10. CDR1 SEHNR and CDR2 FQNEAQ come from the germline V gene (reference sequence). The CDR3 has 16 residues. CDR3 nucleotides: TGTGCCAGCAGCTCACCTTCGACAGGGGCCACCTACGAGCAGTACTTC. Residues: CASSSPSTGATYEQYF.

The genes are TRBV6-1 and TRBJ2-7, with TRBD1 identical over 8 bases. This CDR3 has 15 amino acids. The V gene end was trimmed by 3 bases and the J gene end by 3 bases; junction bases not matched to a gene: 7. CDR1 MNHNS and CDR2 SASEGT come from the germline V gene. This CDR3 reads CASSDWQGANYEQYF. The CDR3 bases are TGTGCCAGCAGTGATTGGCAGGGGGCCAACTACGAGCAGTACTTC.

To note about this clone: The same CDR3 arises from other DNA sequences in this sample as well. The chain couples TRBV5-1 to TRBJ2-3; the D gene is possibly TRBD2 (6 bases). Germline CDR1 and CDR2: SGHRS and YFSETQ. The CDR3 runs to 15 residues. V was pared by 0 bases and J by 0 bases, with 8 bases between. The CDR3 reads CASSLGGGSTDTQYF. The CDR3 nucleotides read TGCGCCAGCAGCTTGGGGGGAGGCAGCACAGATACGCAGTATTTT.

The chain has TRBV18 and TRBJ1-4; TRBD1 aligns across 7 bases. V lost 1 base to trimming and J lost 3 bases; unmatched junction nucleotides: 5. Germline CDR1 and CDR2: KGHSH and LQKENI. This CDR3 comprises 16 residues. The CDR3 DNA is TGTGCCAGCTCACCACGAGGGGGCGAGGCTAATGAAAAACTGTTTTTT. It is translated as CASSPRGGEANEKLFF.

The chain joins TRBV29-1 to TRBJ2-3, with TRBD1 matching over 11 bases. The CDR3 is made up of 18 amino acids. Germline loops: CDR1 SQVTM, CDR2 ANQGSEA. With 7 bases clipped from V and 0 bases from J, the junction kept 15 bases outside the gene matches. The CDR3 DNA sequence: TGCAGCGCCAGGGAGGGGACAGGGGGATCCACGAGCACAGATACGCAGTATTTT. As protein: CSAREGTGGSTSTDTQYF.

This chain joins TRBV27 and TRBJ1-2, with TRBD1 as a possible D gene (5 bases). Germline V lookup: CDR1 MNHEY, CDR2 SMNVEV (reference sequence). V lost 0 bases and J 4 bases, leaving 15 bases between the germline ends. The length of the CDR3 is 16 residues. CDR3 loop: CASSLSPGGLFYGYTF. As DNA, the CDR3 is TGTGCCAGCAGTTTATCGCCCGGGGGACTTTTCTATGGCTACACCTTC.

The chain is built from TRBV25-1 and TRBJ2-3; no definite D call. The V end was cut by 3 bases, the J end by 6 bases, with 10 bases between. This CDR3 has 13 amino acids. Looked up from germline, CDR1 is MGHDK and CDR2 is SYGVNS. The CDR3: CASSDESWDTQYF. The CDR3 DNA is TGTGCCAGCAGTGATGAGAGTTGGGATACGCAGTATTTT.

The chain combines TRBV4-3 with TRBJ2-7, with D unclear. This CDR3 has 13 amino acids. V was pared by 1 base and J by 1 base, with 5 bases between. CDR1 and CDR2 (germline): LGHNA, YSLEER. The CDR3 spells CASSQARSYEQYF. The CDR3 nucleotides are TGCGCCAGCAGCCAAGCCCGATCCTACGAGCAGTACTTC.

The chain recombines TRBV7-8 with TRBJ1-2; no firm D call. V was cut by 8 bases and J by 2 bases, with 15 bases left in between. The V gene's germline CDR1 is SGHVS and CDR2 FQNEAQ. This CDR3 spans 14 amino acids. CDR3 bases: TGTGCCAGCTTCGGTCATGAGTGGAACTATGGCTACACCTTC. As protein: CASFGHEWNYGYTF.

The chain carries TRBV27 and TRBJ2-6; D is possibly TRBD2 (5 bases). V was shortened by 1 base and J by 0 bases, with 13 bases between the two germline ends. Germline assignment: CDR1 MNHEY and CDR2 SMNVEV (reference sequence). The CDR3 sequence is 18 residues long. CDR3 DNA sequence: TGTGCCAGCAGTTTATTGAGCGGTTACCTCTCTGGGGCCAACGTCCTGACTTTC. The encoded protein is CASSLLSGYLSGANVLTF.

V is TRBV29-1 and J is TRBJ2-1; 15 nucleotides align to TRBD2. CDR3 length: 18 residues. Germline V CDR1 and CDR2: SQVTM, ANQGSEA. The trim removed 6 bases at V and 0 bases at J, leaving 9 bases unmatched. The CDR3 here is CSVMGLAGGHSSYNEQFF. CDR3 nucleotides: TGCAGCGTCATGGGACTAGCGGGAGGCCACAGCTCCTACAATGAGCAGTTCTTC.

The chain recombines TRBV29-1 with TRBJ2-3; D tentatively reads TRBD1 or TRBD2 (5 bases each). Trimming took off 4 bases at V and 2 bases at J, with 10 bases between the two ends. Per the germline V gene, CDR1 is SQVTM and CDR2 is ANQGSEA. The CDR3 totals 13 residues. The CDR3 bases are TGCAGCGTTGGGGACCCTAACACAGATACGCAGTATTTT. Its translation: CSVGDPNTDTQYF.

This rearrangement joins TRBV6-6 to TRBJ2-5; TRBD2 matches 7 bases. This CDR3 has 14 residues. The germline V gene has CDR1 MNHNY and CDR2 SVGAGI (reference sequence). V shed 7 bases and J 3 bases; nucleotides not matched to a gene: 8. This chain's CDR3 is CASKSRLAKETQYF. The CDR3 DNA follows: TGTGCCAGCAAGTCTCGACTAGCCAAAGAGACCCAGTACTTC.